These 16 T cell receptor beta chains were all obtained from the same sample, sequenced in a study of T cell responses to AZD1222 COVID-19 vaccine. Method: immunoSEQ multiplex PCR; TCRdb's copy keeps in-frame clones and lacks some. Of over 110,000 clones in the sample, more than 85% were seen once. The specimen was peripheral blood, collected on day 0 of AZD1222 vaccination. Every receptor here comes from an adult in good health.

This chain connects TRBV7-8 to TRBJ1-1; TRBD1 aligns across 12 bases. Germline CDR1 and CDR2: SGHVS and FQNEAQ. V lost 5 bases and J lost 3; bases outside the gene matches: 7. This CDR3 is built from 16 residues. CDR3 in amino acids: CASSPLGQGAYTEAFF. The CDR3 coding sequence is TGTGCCAGCAGCCCTCTGGGACAGGGGGCTTACACTGAAGCTTTCTTT. The entire variable domain, with the rest obtained from reference TRBV7-8 and TRBJ1-1, is as follows: GAGVSQSPRYKVAKRGQDVALRCDPISGHVSLFWYQQALGQGPEFLTYFQNEAQLDKSGLPSDRFFAERPEGSVSTLKIQRTQQEDSAVYLCASSPLGQGAYTEAFFGQGTRLTVV.

The CDR3 DNA is TGTGCCAGCAGCCCGGGCTTCGGTCGGGACGAGCAGTACTTC. Its protein product is CASSPGFGRDEQYF. This chain connects TRBV7-2 to TRBJ2-7; D gene ambiguous. Germline CDR1 and CDR2: SGHTA and FQGNSA. V was shortened by 5 bases and J by 5 bases, with 16 bases between the two germline ends. CDR3 length equals 14 residues.

The chain employs TRBV7-9 and TRBJ2-1, with D maybe TRBD1 (5 bases). CDR3 size: 16 residues. Germline-derived CDR1 and CDR2 are SEHNR and FQNEAQ (reference sequence). Trimming left V 1 base short and J 4 bases short, with 14 bases between. DNA of the CDR3: TGTGCCAGCAGCTTAGGTGCAGGGCCGATTTACAATGAGCAGTTCTTC. Encoded protein: CASSLGAGPIYNEQFF.

The chain has TRBV9 and TRBJ1-1, with TRBD1 as a possible D gene (5 bases). The CDR3 is 15 amino acids. CDR1 is SGDLS and CDR2 is YYNGEE in the germline V gene. V lost 0 bases to trimming and J lost 3 bases, with 12 bases between them. Here the CDR3 DNA reads TGTGCCAGCAGCGTAGCGGGCAGGGCCTACACTGAAGCTTTCTTT. It specifies CASSVAGRAYTEAFF.

The gene calls are TRBV5-1 and TRBJ2-3; D may be TRBD2 (6 bases). Germline values: CDR1 SGHRS, CDR2 YFSETQ. Between the trimmed V and J ends, which lost 5 bases and 6 bases, there was a span of 16 bases. The CDR3 contains 14 residues. The CDR3 is CASRSGLQTDTQYF. CDR3 nucleotides: TGCGCCAGCAGGTCGGGACTCCAAACGGATACGCAGTATTTT.

The chain employs TRBV3-1 (or the pseudogene TRBV3-2) and TRBJ1-1; D is ambiguous. The V end was cut by 0 bases, the J end by 4 bases, with 3 bases between. The germline CDR1 and CDR2 sequences are LGHDT and YNNKEL (reference sequence). The CDR3 consists of 12 residues. The CDR3 region has the DNA TGTGCCAGCAGCCAAGATCGCACTGAAGCTTTCTTT. This translates into CASSQDRTEAFF.

The chain uses TRBV10-3 and TRBJ2-1; D not resolved. Germline assignment: CDR1 ENHRY and CDR2 SYGVKD. This CDR3 contains 13 residues. Trimming pared 3 bases from V and 3 bases from J, leaving 6 bases between. The CDR3 loop reads CAISDIGYNEQFF. CDR3 DNA sequence: TGTGCCATCAGTGATATAGGCTACAATGAGCAGTTCTTC.

The V and J genes are TRBV28 and TRBJ2-7; D is possibly TRBD1 (6 bases). CDR1 is MDHEN, CDR2 SYDVKM, per germline. The CDR3 extends over 13 amino acids. With 4 bases removed from V and 4 bases from J, the gap between germline ends came to 11 bases. The chain's CDR3 is CASSSTGLYEQYF. The CDR3, as DNA: TGTGCCAGCAGTTCCACAGGGTTATACGAGCAGTACTTC.

The V gene is TRBV5-4, the J gene TRBJ2-5; TRBD2 aligns across 14 bases. Germline values: CDR1 SGHNT, CDR2 YYREEE (reference sequence). V lost 5 bases, J lost 4 bases, and 4 bases stayed unmatched. This CDR3 is built from 15 residues. This chain's CDR3 is CASRGGLAGGETQYF. CDR3 DNA: TGTGCCAGCAGAGGAGGACTAGCGGGAGGAGAGACCCAGTACTTC.

The chain employs TRBV6-5 and TRBJ2-7; D perhaps matches TRBD2 (6 bases). CDR3 length: 14 amino acids. The ends were cut back, 7 bases at V and 4 bases at J, with 17 bases in the middle. Per the germline V gene, CDR1 is MNHEY and CDR2 is SVGAGI. CDR3 sequence: CASTLVGLGYEQYF. The CDR3 DNA reads TGTGCCAGCACCCTCGTGGGACTTGGTTACGAGCAGTACTTC.

The CDR3 nucleotides are TGTGCCAGCAGCCCCCGGACAGACATAAATCAGCCCCAGCATTTT. Translated, it gives CASSPRTDINQPQHF. The chain uses TRBV6-5 and TRBJ1-5, with D perhaps TRBD1 (6 bases). Germline V gene lookup returns CDR1 MNHEY and CDR2 SVGAGI. The CDR3 extends over 15 amino acids. Between the trimmed V and J ends, which lost 6 bases and 4 bases, there was a span of 16 bases.

In regard to this clone: Within the sample, other DNA sequences also encode this same CDR3. CDR3 protein: CASSPINSPLHF. CDR3 nucleotide sequence: TGTGCCAGCAGTCCTATTAATTCACCCCTCCACTTT. The chain links TRBV27 to TRBJ1-6; D gene uncertain. V lost 5 bases and J 6 bases, leaving 5 bases between the germline ends. This CDR3 is built from 12 residues. The germline V gene has CDR1 MNHEY and CDR2 SMNVEV (reference sequence).

The chain has TRBV5-1 and TRBJ2-1, with no clear D. This CDR3 is 13 amino acids long. V dropped 2 bases and J dropped 6 bases, with 9 bases sitting between them. Germline CDR1 SGHRS, CDR2 YFSETQ. The CDR3 sequence: CASSFDNPNEQFF. In DNA, the CDR3 is TGCGCCAGCAGCTTTGATAACCCCAATGAGCAGTTCTTC.

This chain connects TRBV3-1 (or the pseudogene TRBV3-2) to TRBJ2-2, with TRBD1 identical over 11 bases. With 5 bases clipped from V and 6 bases from J, the junction kept 5 bases outside the gene matches. This CDR3 spans 15 amino acids. CDR1 is LGHDT, CDR2 YNNKEL, per germline (reference sequence). CDR3 sequence (DNA): TGTGCCAGCAGCTTCGGACAGGGGGCGTCCGGGGAGCTGTTTTTT. It is translated as CASSFGQGASGELFF.

J is TRBJ1-1 and V is TRBV9, with 7 bases lining up with TRBD1. Looked up from germline, CDR1 is SGDLS and CDR2 is YYNGEE. V trimming: 0 bases; J trimming: 5 bases; junction bases outside the gene matches: 4. The CDR3 contains 14 residues. DNA of the CDR3: TGTGCCAGCAGCGTAGCAGGGGGTGGTACTGAAGCTTTCTTT. Translated, it gives CASSVAGGGTEAFF.

The chain recombines TRBV29-1 with TRBJ1-4; the D is unclear. Trimming removed 3 bases from V and 8 bases from J, with 10 bases in between. Germline CDR1 reads SQVTM; CDR2 reads ANQGSEA. The CDR3 sequence is 12 residues long. The CDR3 region has the DNA TGCAGCGTTGAGACGTGGGAGGAAAAACTGTTTTTT. Translation: CSVETWEEKLFF.